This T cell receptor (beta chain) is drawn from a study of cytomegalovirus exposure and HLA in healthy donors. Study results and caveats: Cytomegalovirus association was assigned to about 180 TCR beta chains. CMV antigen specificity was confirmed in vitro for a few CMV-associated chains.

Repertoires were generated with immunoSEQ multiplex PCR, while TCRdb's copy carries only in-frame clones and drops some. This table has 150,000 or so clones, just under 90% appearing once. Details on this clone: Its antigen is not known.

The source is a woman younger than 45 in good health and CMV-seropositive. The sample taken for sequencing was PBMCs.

The CDR3 spells CASSKLAGGPYEQYF. The DNA for the CDR3 is TGTGCCAGCAGTAAACTAGCGGGAGGGCCGTATGAGCAGTACTTC. The chain is built from TRBV27 and TRBJ2-7; 13 positions match TRBD2. The CDR3 sequence is 15 residues long. Germline V gene sequence: CDR1 MNHEY, CDR2 SMNVEV (reference sequence). With V trimmed by 5 bases and J by 7 bases, 8 bases remained unmatched.